What follows are 10 T cell receptor beta chains derived from one specimen sequenced in a study of blood T cells in healthy people across ages. A second PCR of roughly 7 to 11 cycles used a sample-barcoded 5' primer and a J-beta primer mix. Via MiXCR, TCRdb re-called the 5' RACE reads, giving one row per CDR3 protein. The top ten hold about 15% of the sample, which has 600,000 or so distinct CDR3 sequences, approximately 30% seen once. The sequenced sample was blood. Receptor source: an elderly woman in good health.

This clonotype was seen a single time. This chain uses TRBV12-3 or TRBV12-4 with TRBJ1-2; 9 positions match TRBD1. This CDR3 is 17 amino acids long. The ends lost 2 bases at V and 0 bases at J; junction bases unmatched: 7. The DNA for the CDR3 is TGTGCCAGCAGTTTATATACAGGGGGCTTAGCTAACTATGGCTACACCTTC. Protein: CASSLYTGGLANYGYTF.

With respect to this clonotype: One base away lies a much larger clone, so this may be a sequencing read error. The rearrangement uses TRBV6-2 or TRBV6-3 and TRBJ2-3; D may match TRBD1 or TRBD2 (5 bases each). Germline lookup yields CDR1 MNHEY and CDR2 SVGEGT. CDR3 length equals 15 residues. For the CDR3, the DNA is TGTGCCTGCAGTCAGACGGGACCACCACACCGTACGCAGTATTTT. It encodes CACSQTGPPHRTQYF.

The rearrangement joins TRBV6-4 to TRBJ2-1; D ambiguous. This CDR3 is built from 10 residues. The V end lost 2 bases, the J end lost 8 bases, and 1 base lay between the germline ends. The germline V gene encodes CDR1 MRHNA and CDR2 SNTAGT. The CDR3 DNA follows: TGTGCCAGCAGTGACCATGAGCAGTTCTTC. Translating gives CASSDHEQFF.

This clonotype was picked up many times. The chain combines TRBV5-1 with TRBJ1-2; perhaps TRBD1 as D (6 bases). The germline V gene encodes CDR1 SGHRS and CDR2 YFSETQ. The CDR3 length is 16 residues. Trimming took 0 bases from V and 6 from J, leaving 18 bases between them. CDR3 bases: TGCGCCAGCAGCTTGGGATCTGACAGGCCGCGTGATGGCTACACCTTC. Residues: CASSLGSDRPRDGYTF.

On this clonotype itself: A much larger clone is a single base away; this may be a read error. The chain recombines TRBV20-1 with TRBJ2-5, with D hard to call. CDR3 length: 11 amino acids. V lost 8 bases to trimming and J lost 3 bases, with 10 bases between them. Germline V lookup: CDR1 DFQATT, CDR2 SNEGSKA (reference sequence). Here the CDR3 DNA reads TGCAGTACTAAGGCGGAAGAGACCCAGTACTTC. Protein product: CSTKAEETQYF.

The table lists this clonotype with many counts. The chain couples TRBV28 to TRBJ2-7; no clear D. The germline gives CDR1 MDHEN, CDR2 SYDVKM. V was clipped by 5 bases and J by 6 bases, with 11 bases between them. The CDR3 sequence is 12 residues long. The DNA for the CDR3 is TGTGCCAGCAGTCCCCCTCGCCTCGAGCAGTACTTC. As protein: CASSPPRLEQYF.

This clonotype showed up just a few times. A much larger clonotype is one base distant, so this may be a read error. The rearrangement uses TRBV30 and TRBJ2-5, with TRBD1 as a possible D gene (5 bases). V was cut by 1 base and J by 11 bases, with 23 bases left in between. Germline lookup yields CDR1 GTSNPN and CDR2 SVGIG (reference sequence). CDR3 length: 15 amino acids. The CDR3 region has the DNA TGTGCCTGGAGTGATGCTGGGGCTCGGAATGGTGAGCAGTACTTC. Its protein is CAWSDAGARNGEQYF.

This clonotype was seen repeatedly, ten times or more. The chain combines TRBV4-2 with TRBJ1-2; D gene uncertain. The CDR3 is 13 amino acids. V gave up 1 base and J gave up 7 bases, with 10 bases separating them. CDR1 LGHNA and CDR2 YNFKEQ come from the germline V gene. The CDR3 region is CASSQGSAVGYTF. The CDR3 nucleotides read TGTGCCAGCAGCCAAGGCTCAGCAGTTGGCTACACCTTC.

This clonotype has a count of ten or more. This chain joins TRBV9 and TRBJ2-3; 8 bases align to TRBD2. In germline, CDR1 is SGDLS, CDR2 YYNGEE. V was clipped by 3 bases and J by 4 bases; unmatched bases: 7. The CDR3 spans 15 residues. The CDR3 DNA reads as TGTGCCAGCAGCGCCATGACGGGGGGGGCAGATACGCAGTATTTT. It is translated as CASSAMTGGADTQYF.

V is TRBV18 and J is TRBJ1-3; D gene ambiguous. The germline V and J ends were trimmed by 6 bases and 0 bases, with 12 bases remaining between them. Germline values: CDR1 KGHSH, CDR2 LQKENI. This CDR3 region has 15 residues. Written as DNA, the CDR3 is TGTGCCAGCTCCCCGACCAGGCTCTCTGGAAACACCATATATTTT. As protein: CASSPTRLSGNTIYF.